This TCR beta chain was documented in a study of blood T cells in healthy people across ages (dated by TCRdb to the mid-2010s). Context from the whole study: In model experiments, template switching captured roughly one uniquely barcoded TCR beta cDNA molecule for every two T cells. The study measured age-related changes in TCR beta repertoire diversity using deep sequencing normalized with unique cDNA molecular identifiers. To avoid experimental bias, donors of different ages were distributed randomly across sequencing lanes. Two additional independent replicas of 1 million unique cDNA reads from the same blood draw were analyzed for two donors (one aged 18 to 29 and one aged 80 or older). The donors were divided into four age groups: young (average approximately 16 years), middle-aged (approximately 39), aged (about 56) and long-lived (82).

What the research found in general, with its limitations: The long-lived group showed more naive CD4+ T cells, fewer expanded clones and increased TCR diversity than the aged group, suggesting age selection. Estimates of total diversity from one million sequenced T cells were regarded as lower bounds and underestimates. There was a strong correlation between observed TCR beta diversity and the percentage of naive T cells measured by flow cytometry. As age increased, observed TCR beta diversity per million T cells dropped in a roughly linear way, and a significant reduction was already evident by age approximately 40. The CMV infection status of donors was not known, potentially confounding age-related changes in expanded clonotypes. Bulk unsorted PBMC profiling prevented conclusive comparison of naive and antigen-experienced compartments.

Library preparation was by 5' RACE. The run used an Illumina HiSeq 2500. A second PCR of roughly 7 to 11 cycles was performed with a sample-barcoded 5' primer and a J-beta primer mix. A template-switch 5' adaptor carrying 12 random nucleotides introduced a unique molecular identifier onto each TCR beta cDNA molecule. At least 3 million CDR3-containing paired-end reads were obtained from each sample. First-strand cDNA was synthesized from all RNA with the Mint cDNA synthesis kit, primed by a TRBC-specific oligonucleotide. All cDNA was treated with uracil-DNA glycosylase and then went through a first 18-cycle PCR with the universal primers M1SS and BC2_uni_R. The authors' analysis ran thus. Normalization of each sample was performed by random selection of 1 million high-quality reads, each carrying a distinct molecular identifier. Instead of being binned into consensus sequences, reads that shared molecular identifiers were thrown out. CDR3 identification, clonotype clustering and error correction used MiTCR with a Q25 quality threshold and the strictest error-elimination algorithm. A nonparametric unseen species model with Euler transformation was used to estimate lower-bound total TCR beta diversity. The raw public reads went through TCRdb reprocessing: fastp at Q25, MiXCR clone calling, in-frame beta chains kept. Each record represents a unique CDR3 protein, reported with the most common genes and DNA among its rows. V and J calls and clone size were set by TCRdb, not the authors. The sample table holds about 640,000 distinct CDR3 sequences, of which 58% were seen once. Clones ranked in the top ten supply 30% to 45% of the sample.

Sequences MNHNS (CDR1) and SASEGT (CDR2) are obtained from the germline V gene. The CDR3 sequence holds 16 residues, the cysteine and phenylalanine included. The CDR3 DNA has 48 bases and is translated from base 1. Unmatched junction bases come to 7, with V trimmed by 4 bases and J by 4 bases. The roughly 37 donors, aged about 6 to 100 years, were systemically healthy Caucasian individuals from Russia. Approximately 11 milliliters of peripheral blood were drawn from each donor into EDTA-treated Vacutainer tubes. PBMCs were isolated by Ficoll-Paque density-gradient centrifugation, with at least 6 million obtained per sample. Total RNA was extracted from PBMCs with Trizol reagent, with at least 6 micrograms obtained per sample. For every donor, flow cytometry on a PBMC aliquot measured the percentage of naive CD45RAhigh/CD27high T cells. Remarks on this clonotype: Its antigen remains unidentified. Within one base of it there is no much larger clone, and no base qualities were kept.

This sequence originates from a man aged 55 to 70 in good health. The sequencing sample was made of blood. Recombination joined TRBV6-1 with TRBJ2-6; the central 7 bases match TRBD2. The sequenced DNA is TGTGCCAGCAGTGTAGCCGGGACTATGGGGGCCAACGTCCTGACTTTC. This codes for CASSVAGTMGANVLTF.